These 10 T cell receptor beta chains were sequenced from one sample in a study of early stage breast cancer tumors (dated by TCRdb to the late 2010s). The receptor library was made with the immunoSEQ multiplex PCR assay. Held by TCRdb, this immuneACCESS table contains in-frame sequences only and omits some clones. Under half of the omission traces to an unresolved V gene where checked; the cause of the rest is unknown. The sample table records around 60,000 clones; around 80% of these occur just once. The top ten constitute approximately 3% of the sample. The sample was blood. All receptors come from a person aged 25 to 40 with breast cancer.

The gene calls are TRBV19 and TRBJ2-5; D possibly corresponds to TRBD2 (6 bases). Germline assignment: CDR1 LNHDA and CDR2 SQIVND (reference sequence). The CDR3 is 19 amino acids. Trimming removed 5 bases at V and 3 bases at J, with 28 bases between. The CDR3 protein is CASSSRGTQGPHRKETQYF. CDR3 nucleotide sequence: TGTGCCAGTAGTTCCCGCGGGACCCAAGGGCCACATCGGAAAGAGACCCAGTACTTC. Using reference TRBV19 and TRBJ2-5 for the parts outside the CDR3, the full variable domain is DGGITQSPKYLFRKEGQNVTLSCEQNLNHDAMYWYRQDPGQGLRLIYYSQIVNDFQKGDIAEGYSVSREKKESFPLTVTSAQKNPTAFYLCASSSRGTQGPHRKETQYFGPGTRLLVL.

V and J are TRBV11-3 and TRBJ1-4; D not certain. The CDR3 contains 17 residues. CDR1 is SGHNT and CDR2 is YENEEA in the germline V gene. Trimming removed 1 base at V and 0 bases at J, with 12 bases between. CDR3 sequence: CASSLAENTSTNEKLFF. As DNA, the CDR3 is TGTGCCAGCAGCTTAGCAGAGAACACCTCAACTAATGAAAAACTGTTTTTT.

This clone was counted between two and nine times. The chain joins TRBV6-5 to TRBJ1-1; no clear D. The CDR3 is 13 amino acids. Germline V gives CDR1 MNHEY, CDR2 SVGAGI. V lost 4 bases and J 0 bases, leaving 6 bases between the germline ends. This chain's CDR3 is CASSFNMNTEAFF. The CDR3 nucleotides read TGTGCCAGCAGTTTCAACATGAACACTGAAGCTTTCTTT.

The rearrangement links TRBV7-9 to TRBJ2-3; D ambiguous. The V gene lost 5 bases and the J gene lost 2 bases, with 8 bases spanning the gap. The CDR3 is made up of 13 amino acids. Per germline, CDR1 SEHNR and CDR2 FQNEAQ (reference sequence). The CDR3 spells CASSTSYTDTQYF. DNA of the CDR3: TGTGCCAGCAGCACCTCATACACAGATACGCAGTATTTT.

The V and J genes are TRBV21-1 and TRBJ1-1. TRBV21-1 is shown as a pseudogene. This CDR3 has 18 amino acids. This CDR3 reads CATLGRGDSHTMNTEAFF. The DNA of the CDR3 is TGTGCCACCCTGGGGAGGGGAGACAGCCATACAATGAACACTGAAGCTTTCTTT.

The chain carries TRBV21-1 and TRBJ2-7; the table's D call, TRBD1, has no DNA check behind it. TRBV21-1 is classified as a pseudogene. This CDR3 has 15 residues. The CDR3 loop reads CASSNKGALSYEQYF. The CDR3 DNA sequence: TGTGCCAGCAGCAACAAGGGGGCCCTATCCTACGAGCAGTACTTC.

J is TRBJ2-1 and V is TRBV5-4; TRBD2 aligns across 10 bases. From germline, CDR1 is SGHNT and CDR2 YYREEE (reference sequence). The CDR3 sequence is 16 residues long. Germline trimming cut 3 bases from V and 4 bases from J; bases unmatched to any gene: 7. CDR3 coding DNA: TGTGCCAGCAGCTCCATCGGACTAGCGGAGTACAATGAGCAGTTCTTC. Amino acid sequence: CASSSIGLAEYNEQFF.

The chain uses TRBV28 and TRBJ1-1; 9 bases map to TRBD1. The CDR3 runs to 13 residues. The trim removed 6 bases at V and 5 bases at J, leaving 4 bases unmatched. From germline, CDR1 is MDHEN and CDR2 SYDVKM. CDR3 amino acids: CASSSGQGTEAFF. CDR3 nucleotide sequence: TGTGCCAGCAGCTCCGGACAGGGGACTGAAGCTTTCTTT.

The J gene is TRBJ2-2, the V gene TRBV11-2, with D unclear. Germline V gene lookup returns CDR1 SGHAT and CDR2 FQNNGV. The CDR3 contains 13 residues. The V end lost 3 bases, the J end lost 0 bases, and 2 bases lay between the germline ends. The CDR3 here is CASSFPNTGELFF. The DNA for the CDR3 is TGTGCCAGCAGCTTTCCGAACACCGGGGAGCTGTTTTTT.

V usage is TRBV6-5 and J usage is TRBJ2-3, with D tentatively TRBD1 or TRBD2 (5 bases each). Trimming cost V 3 bases and J 1 base, with 14 bases left between them. The CDR3 has 16 residues. Germline-derived CDR1 and CDR2 are MNHEY and SVGAGI. CDR3 DNA sequence: TGTGCCAGCAGTTATACGAGGGGTAGCGGCACAGATACGCAGTATTTT. The encoded protein is CASSYTRGSGTDTQYF.